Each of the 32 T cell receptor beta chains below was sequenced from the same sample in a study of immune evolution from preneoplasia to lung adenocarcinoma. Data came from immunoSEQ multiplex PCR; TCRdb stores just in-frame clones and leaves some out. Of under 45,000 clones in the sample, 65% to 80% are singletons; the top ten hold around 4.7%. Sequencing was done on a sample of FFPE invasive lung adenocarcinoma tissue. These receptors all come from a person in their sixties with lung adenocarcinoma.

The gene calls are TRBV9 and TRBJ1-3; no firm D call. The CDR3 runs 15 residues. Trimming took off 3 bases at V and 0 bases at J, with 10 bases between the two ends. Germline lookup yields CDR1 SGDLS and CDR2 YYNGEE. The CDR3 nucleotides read TGTGCCAGCAGCGCGGCAGGAATCTCTGGAAACACCATATATTTT. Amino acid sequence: CASSAAGISGNTIYF.

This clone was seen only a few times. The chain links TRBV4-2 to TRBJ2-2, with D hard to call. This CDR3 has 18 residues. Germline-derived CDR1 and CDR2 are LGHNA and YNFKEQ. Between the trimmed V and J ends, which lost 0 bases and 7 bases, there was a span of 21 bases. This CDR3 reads CASSQDLASDARGGELFF. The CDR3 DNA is TGTGCCAGCAGCCAAGATCTTGCGTCAGACGCTAGAGGCGGGGAGCTGTTTTTT.

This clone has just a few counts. CDR3 loop: CASRGVRTDTQYF. The CDR3 nucleotides are TGTGCCAGTCGGGGGGTCCGCACAGATACGCAGTATTTT. The V call is TRBV28, the J call TRBJ2-3, with TRBD2 matching 7 bases. The trim removed 9 bases at V and 1 base at J, leaving 4 bases unmatched. The CDR3 totals 13 residues. Germline CDR1 MDHEN, CDR2 SYDVKM.

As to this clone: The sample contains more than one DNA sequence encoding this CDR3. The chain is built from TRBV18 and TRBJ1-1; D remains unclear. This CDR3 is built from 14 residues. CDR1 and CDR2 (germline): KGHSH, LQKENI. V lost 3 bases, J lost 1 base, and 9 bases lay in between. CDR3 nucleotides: TGTGCCAGCTCACCGGCAGCTCGGAACACTGAAGCTTTCTTT. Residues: CASSPAARNTEAFF.

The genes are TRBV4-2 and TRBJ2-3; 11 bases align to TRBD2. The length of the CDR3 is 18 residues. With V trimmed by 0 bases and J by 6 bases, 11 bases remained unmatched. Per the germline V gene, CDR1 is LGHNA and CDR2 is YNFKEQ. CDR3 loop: CASSQDLVTSGSPDTQYF. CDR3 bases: TGTGCCAGCAGCCAAGATCTTGTTACTAGCGGGAGTCCTGATACGCAGTATTTT.

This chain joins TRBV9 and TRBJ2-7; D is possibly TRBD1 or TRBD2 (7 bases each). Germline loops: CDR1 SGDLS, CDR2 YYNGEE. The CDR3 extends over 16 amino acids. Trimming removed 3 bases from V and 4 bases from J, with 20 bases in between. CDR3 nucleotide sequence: TGTGCCAGCAGCGAGGGGGCAGCGGGAATAGGGTACGAGCAGTACTTC. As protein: CASSEGAAGIGYEQYF. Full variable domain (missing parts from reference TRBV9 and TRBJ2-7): DSGVTQTPKHLITATGQRVTLRCSPRSGDLSVYWYQQSLDQGLQFLIQYYNGEERAKGNILERFSAQQFPDLHSELNLSSLELGDSALYFCASSEGAAGIGYEQYFGPGTRLTVT.

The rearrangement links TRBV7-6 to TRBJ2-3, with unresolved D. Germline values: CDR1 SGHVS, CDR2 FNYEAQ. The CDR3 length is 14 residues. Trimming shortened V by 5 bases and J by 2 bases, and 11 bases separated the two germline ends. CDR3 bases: TGTGCCAGCAGCAGCTCCCGGGCCACAGATACGCAGTATTTT. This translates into CASSSSRATDTQYF.

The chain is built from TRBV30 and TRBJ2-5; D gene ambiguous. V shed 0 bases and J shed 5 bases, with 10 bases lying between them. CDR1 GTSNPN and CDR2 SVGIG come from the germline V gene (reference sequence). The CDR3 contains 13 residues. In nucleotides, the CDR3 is TGTGCCTGGAGTGTACAAGGGCGGGAGACCCAGTACTTC. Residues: CAWSVQGRETQYF.

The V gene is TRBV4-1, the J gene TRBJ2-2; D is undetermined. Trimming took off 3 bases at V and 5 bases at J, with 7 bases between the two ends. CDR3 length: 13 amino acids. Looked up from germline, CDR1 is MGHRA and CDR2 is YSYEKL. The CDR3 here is CASSQLETGELFF. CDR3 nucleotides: TGCGCCAGCAGCCAGCTGGAGACCGGGGAGCTGTTTTTT.

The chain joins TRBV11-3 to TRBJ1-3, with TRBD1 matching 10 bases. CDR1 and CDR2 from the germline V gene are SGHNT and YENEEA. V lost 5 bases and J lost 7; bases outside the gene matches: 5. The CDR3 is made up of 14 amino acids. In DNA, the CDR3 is TGTGCCAGCAGCCTGGACAGGGGGAGGAACACCATATATTTT. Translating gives CASSLDRGRNTIYF.

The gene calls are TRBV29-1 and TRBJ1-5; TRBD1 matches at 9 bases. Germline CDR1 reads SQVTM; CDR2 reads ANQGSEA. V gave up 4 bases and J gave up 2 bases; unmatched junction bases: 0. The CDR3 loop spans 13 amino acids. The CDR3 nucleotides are TGCAGCGTTGGGGACAGGGGCAATCAGCCCCAGCATTTT. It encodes CSVGDRGNQPQHF.

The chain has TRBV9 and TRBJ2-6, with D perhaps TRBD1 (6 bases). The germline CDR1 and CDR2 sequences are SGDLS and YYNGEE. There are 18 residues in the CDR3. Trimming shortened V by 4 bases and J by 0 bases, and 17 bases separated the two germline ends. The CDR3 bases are TGTGCCAGCAGCCATGGACAGCCCCCTAGCTCTGGGGCCAACGTCCTGACTTTC. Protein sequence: CASSHGQPPSSGANVLTF.

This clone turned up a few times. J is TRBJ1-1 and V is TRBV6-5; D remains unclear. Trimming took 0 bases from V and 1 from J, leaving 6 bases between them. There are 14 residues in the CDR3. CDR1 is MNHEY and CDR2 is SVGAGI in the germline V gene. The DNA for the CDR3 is TGTGCCAGCAGTTACTCGGACGAGAACACTGAAGCTTTCTTT. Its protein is CASSYSDENTEAFF.

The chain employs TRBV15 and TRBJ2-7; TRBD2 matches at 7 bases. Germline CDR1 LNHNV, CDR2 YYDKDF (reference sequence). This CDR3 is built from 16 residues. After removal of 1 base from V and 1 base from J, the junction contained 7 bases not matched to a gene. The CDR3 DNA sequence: TGTGCCACCAGCAGAGGGGGAGGGAGGGCGTCCTACGAGCAGTACTTC. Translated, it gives CATSRGGGRASYEQYF.

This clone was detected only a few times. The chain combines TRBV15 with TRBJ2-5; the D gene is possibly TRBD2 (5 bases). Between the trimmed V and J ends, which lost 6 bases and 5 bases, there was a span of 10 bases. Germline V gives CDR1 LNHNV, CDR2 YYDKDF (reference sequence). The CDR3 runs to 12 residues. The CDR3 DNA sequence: TGTGCCACCAGTCCGGGGTGGGAGACCCAGTACTTC. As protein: CATSPGWETQYF. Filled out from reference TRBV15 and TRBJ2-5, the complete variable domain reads DAMVIQNPRYQVTQFGKPVTLSCSQTLNHNVMYWYQQKSSQAPKLLFHYYDKDFNNEADTPDNFQSRRPNTSFCFLDIRSPGLGDTAMYLCATSPGWETQYFGPGTRLLVL.

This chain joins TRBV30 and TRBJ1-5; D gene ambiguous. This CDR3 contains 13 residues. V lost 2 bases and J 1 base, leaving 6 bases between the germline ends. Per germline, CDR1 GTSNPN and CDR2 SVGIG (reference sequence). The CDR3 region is CAWSLQSNQPQHF. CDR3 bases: TGTGCCTGGAGTCTGCAGAGCAATCAGCCCCAGCATTTT.

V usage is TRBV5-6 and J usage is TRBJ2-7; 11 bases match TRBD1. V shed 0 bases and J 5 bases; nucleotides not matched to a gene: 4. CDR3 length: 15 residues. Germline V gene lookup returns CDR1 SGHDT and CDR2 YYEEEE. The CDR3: CASSLGGQGDHEQYF. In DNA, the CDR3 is TGTGCCAGCAGCTTGGGGGGACAGGGGGACCACGAGCAGTACTTC.

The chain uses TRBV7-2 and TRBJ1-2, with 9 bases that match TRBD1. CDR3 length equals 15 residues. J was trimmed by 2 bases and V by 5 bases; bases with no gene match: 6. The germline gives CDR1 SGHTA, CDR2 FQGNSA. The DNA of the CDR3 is TGTGCCAGCAGCCCCGGCGGGACAGGGAACTATGGCTACACCTTC. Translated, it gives CASSPGGTGNYGYTF.

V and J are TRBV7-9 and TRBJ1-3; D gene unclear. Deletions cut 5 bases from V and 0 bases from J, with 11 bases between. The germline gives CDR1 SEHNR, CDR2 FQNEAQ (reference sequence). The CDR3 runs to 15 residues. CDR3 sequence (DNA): TGTGCCAGCAGCAACTTCGAGTACTCTGGAAACACCATATATTTT. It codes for CASSNFEYSGNTIYF.

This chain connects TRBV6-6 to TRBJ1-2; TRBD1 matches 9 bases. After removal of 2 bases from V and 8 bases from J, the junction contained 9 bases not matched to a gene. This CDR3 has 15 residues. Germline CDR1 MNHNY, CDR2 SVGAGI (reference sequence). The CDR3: CASSYKGQGVSGYTF. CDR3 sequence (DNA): TGTGCCAGCAGTTACAAGGGACAGGGAGTGAGCGGCTACACCTTC.

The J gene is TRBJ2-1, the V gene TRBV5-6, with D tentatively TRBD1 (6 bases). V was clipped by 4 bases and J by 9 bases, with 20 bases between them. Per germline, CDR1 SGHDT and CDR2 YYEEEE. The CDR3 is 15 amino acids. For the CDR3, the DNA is TGTGCCAGCAGCAGGCCCGGGACACCCTTACGTGAGCAGTTCTTC. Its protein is CASSRPGTPLREQFF.

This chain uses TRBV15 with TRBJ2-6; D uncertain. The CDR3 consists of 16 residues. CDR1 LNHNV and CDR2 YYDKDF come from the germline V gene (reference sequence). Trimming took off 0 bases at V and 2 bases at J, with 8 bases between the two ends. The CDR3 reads CATSRDWSTGANVLTF. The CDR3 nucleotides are TGTGCCACCAGCAGAGATTGGTCAACTGGGGCCAACGTCCTGACTTTC.

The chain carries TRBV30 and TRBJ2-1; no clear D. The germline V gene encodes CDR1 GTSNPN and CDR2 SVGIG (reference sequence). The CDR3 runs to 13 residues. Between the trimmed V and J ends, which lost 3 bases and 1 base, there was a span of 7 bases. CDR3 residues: CAWSLTSYNEQFF. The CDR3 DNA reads TGTGCCTGGAGCCTTACGTCCTACAATGAGCAGTTCTTC.

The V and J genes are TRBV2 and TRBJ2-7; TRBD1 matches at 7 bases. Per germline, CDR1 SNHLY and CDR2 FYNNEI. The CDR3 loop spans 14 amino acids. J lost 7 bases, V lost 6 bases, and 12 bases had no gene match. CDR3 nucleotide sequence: TGTGCCAGCAGCCGACAGGGAATAGGCGATGAGCAGTACTTC. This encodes CASSRQGIGDEQYF.

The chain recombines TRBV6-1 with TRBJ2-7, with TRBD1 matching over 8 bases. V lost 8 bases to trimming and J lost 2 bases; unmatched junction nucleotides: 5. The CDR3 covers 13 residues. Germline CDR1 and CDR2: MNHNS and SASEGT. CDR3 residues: CASWDRNTYEQYF. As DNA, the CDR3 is TGTGCCAGCTGGGACAGGAATACCTACGAGCAGTACTTC.

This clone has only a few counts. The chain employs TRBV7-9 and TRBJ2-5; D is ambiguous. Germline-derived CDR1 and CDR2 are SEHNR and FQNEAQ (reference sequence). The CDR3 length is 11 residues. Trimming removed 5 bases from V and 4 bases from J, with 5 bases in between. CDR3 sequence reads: CASSQRETQYF. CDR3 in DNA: TGTGCCAGCAGCCAGAGAGAGACCCAGTACTTC.

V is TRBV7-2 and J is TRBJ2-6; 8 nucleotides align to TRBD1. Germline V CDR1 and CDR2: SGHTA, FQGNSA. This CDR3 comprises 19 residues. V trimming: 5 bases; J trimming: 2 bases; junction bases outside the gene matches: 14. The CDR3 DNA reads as TGTGCCAGCAGCCGACGAGGAGGTATCAGGGGGCCTGGGGCCAACGTCCTGACTTTC. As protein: CASSRRGGIRGPGANVLTF.

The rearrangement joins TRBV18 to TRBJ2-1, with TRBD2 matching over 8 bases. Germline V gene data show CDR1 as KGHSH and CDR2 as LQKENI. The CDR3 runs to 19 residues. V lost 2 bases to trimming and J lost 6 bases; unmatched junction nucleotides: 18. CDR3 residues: CASSPIAARDGRAFNEQFF. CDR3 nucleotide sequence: TGTGCCAGCTCACCAATAGCAGCACGGGACGGGAGGGCCTTCAATGAGCAGTTCTTC. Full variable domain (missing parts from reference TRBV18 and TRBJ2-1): NAGVMQNPRHLVRRRGQEARLRCSPMKGHSHVYWYRQLPEEGLKFMVYLQKENIIDESGMPKERFSAEFPKEGPSILRIQQVVRGDSAAYFCASSPIAARDGRAFNEQFFGPGTRLTVL.

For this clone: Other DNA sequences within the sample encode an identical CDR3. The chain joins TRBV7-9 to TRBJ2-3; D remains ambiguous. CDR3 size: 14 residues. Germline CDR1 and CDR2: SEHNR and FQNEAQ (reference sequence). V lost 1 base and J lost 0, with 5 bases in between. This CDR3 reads CASSLGRSTDTQYF. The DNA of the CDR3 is TGTGCCAGCAGCTTAGGACGGAGCACAGATACGCAGTATTTT.

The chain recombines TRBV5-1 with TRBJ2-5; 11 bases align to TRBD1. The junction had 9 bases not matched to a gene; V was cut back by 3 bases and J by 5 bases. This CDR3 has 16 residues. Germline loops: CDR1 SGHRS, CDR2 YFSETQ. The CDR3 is CASSSDPGTGGETQYF. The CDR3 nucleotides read TGCGCCAGCAGCTCCGACCCAGGGACAGGGGGGGAGACCCAGTACTTC. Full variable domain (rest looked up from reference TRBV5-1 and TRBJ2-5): KAGVTQTPRYLIKTRGQQVTLSCSPISGHRSVSWYQQTPGQGLQFLFEYFSETQRNKGNFPGRFSGRQFSNSRSEMNVSTLELGDSALYLCASSSDPGTGGETQYFGPGTRLLVL.

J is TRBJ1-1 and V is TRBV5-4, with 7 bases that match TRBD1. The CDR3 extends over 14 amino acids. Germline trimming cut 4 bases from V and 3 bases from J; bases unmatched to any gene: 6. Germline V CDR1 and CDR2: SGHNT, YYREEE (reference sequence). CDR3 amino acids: CASSLTGDDTEAFF. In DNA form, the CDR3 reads TGTGCCAGCAGCCTAACAGGGGACGACACTGAAGCTTTCTTT. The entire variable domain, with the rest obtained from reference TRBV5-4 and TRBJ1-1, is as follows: ETGVTQSPTHLIKTRGQQVTLRCSSQSGHNTVSWYQQALGQGPQFIFQYYREEENGRGNFPPRFSGLQFPNYSSELNVNALELDDSALYLCASSLTGDDTEAFFGQGTRLTVV.

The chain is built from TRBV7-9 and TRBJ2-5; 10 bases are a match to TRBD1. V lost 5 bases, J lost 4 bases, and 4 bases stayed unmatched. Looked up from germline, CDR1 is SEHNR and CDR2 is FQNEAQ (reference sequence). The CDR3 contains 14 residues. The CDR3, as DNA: TGTGCCAGCAGCACTTGGGACAGGGGAGAGACCCAGTACTTC. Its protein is CASSTWDRGETQYF.